This passage covers 31 T cell receptor beta chains from one sample sequenced in a study of neurological immune-mediated disorders. TCRdb reanalysed the 5' RACE reads using MiXCR and keeps one entry per CDR3 protein. The table records under 100,000 distinct CDR3 sequences, less than 15% of them present only once. Noted time point: longitudinal time-point 2. The source material was PBMCs. These TCRs come from a female donor with HTLV-1-associated myelopathy (HAM/TSP).

This clonotype was detected many times. The rearrangement joins TRBV7-2 to TRBJ2-1; possible D gene TRBD2, 6 bases. V was shortened by 5 bases and J by 10 bases, with 12 bases between the two germline ends. Looked up from germline, CDR1 is SGHTA and CDR2 is FQGNSA. The CDR3 runs to 12 residues. In nucleotides, the CDR3 is TGTGCCAGCAGCCTTGAGCGGGTCGAGCAGTTCTTC. Its protein is CASSLERVEQFF.

This clonotype was observed at least ten times. The chain joins TRBV5-1 to TRBJ2-5; 7 nucleotides align to TRBD1. The CDR3 is 15 residues long. Germline CDR1 is SGHRS and CDR2 is YFSETQ. J was trimmed by 1 base and V by 5 bases; bases with no gene match: 8. CDR3 in amino acids: CASSSLGQTQETQYF. CDR3 in DNA: TGCGCCAGCAGTTCTTTGGGACAGACCCAAGAGACCCAGTACTTC.

The chain is built from TRBV20-1 and TRBJ2-5; D remains unclear. The CDR3 sequence is 14 residues long. Trimming took off 0 bases at V and 2 bases at J, with 10 bases between the two ends. Germline CDR1 reads DFQATT; CDR2 reads SNEGSKA (reference sequence). CDR3 coding DNA: TGCAGTGCTAGAGATATAGGCGCACAAGAGACCCAGTACTTC. The encoded protein is CSARDIGAQETQYF.

The chain uses TRBV6-5 and TRBJ2-1, with a tentative D call TRBD2 (5 bases). CDR1 is MNHEY and CDR2 is SVGAGI in the germline V gene. Trimming cost V 6 bases and J 9 bases, with 18 bases left between them. CDR3 length: 14 amino acids. CDR3 in DNA: TGTGCCAGCAGACTGACGATTAGCGTTGGTGAGCAGTTCTTC. Translation: CASRLTISVGEQFF.

Regarding this clonotype: A read error may be the cause here, since a much bigger clone is one base away. The V call is TRBV12-3 or TRBV12-4, the J call TRBJ2-2, with 10 bases matching TRBD2. The CDR3 runs 18 residues. CDR3 protein: CTSSPIGLAASNTGELFF. CDR3 bases: TGTACCAGCAGCCCCATTGGACTAGCGGCGTCCAACACCGGGGAGCTGTTTTTT.

This clonotype occurred many times. V is TRBV7-2 and J is TRBJ2-1, with 8 bases aligning to TRBD2. CDR3 length: 14 residues. Trimming took 4 bases from V and 7 from J; bases not matched to a gene: 6. Germline V lookup: CDR1 SGHTA, CDR2 FQGNSA. CDR3 in DNA: TGTGCCAGCAGCTCGGGGGGGGCCAGAAATGAGCAGTTCTTC. This encodes CASSSGGARNEQFF.

This clonotype was seen ten or more times. The V and J genes are TRBV4-1 and TRBJ1-1; no definite D call. V was cut by 1 base and J by 4 bases, with 10 bases left in between. Germline V gene sequence: CDR1 MGHRA, CDR2 YSYEKL. This CDR3 spans 14 amino acids. DNA of the CDR3: TGCGCCAGCAGCCAAGCGGGAGAGCGCACTGAAGCTTTCTTT. Its protein is CASSQAGERTEAFF.

Ten or more counts support this clonotype. The chain recombines TRBV7-9 with TRBJ2-7, with 9 positions matching TRBD1. Germline V gene lookup returns CDR1 SEHNR and CDR2 FQNEAQ (reference sequence). This CDR3 spans 15 amino acids. V lost 3 bases, J lost 2 bases, and 5 bases stayed unmatched. The chain's CDR3 is CASSFPGQGAYEQYF. CDR3 bases: TGTGCCAGCAGCTTTCCGGGACAGGGAGCCTACGAGCAGTACTTC. Based on the CDR3 plus reference TRBV7-9 and TRBJ2-7, the full variable domain is DTGVSQNPRHKITKRGQNVTFRCDPISEHNRLYWYRQTLGQGPEFLTYFQNEAQLEKSRLLSDRFSAERPKGSFSTLEIQRTEQGDSAMYLCASSFPGQGAYEQYFGPGTRLTVT.

This clonotype was seen ten or more times. The chain employs TRBV20-1 and TRBJ2-2, with 7 bases aligning to TRBD1. Per germline, CDR1 DFQATT and CDR2 SNEGSKA (reference sequence). The CDR3 consists of 16 residues. V dropped 0 bases and J dropped 1; count of bases not matched to a gene: 5. The CDR3 reads CSARDPGTVNTGELFF. The CDR3, as DNA: TGCAGTGCTAGAGACCCCGGGACAGTGAACACCGGGGAGCTGTTTTTT.

Worth noting for this clonotype: Since a much larger clone is just one base distant, this may be a read error. V is TRBV7-6 and J is TRBJ2-7; 9 bases are shared with TRBD1. The CDR3 covers 16 residues. With 5 bases clipped from V and 2 bases from J, the junction kept 10 bases outside the gene matches. Germline V lookup: CDR1 SGHVS, CDR2 FNYEAQ. The CDR3 protein is CASSPGFGQGTYEQYF. CDR3 sequence (DNA): TGTGCCAGCAGCCCCGGGTTCGGACAGGGGACCTACGAGCAGTACTTC.

This clonotype has a count of ten or more. This chain links TRBV20-1 with TRBJ2-4; 7 bases match TRBD1. This CDR3 has 12 amino acids. From germline, CDR1 is DFQATT and CDR2 SNEGSKA (reference sequence). Trimming at V came to 5 bases and at J to 8 bases, leaving 6 bases not matched to a gene. The CDR3 bases are TGCAGTGCTCAGACAGGGATGGACATTCAGTACTTC. Translation: CSAQTGMDIQYF.

A few counts support this clonotype. The J gene is TRBJ2-2, the V gene TRBV12-3 or TRBV12-4; 8 nucleotides align to TRBD1. Germline trimming cut 6 bases from V and 6 bases from J; bases unmatched to any gene: 6. This CDR3 comprises 14 residues. The CDR3 loop reads CASRPTGVAGELFF. DNA for the CDR3: TGTGCCAGCAGACCGACAGGGGTGGCCGGGGAGCTGTTTTTT.

Only one count was recorded for this clonotype. The chain combines TRBV14 with TRBJ2-2; 8 bases match TRBD2. CDR3 length: 16 amino acids. The germline V gene encodes CDR1 SGHDN and CDR2 FVKESK. The ends lost 4 bases at V and 4 bases at J; junction bases unmatched: 8. The CDR3 nucleotides read TGTGCCAGCAGCCCGGGAGGGTGGTCCCGCACCGGGGAGCTGTTTTTT. Translating it yields CASSPGGWSRTGELFF.

This clonotype was seen at least ten times. The chain employs TRBV5-1 and TRBJ1-1; tentative D call: TRBD1 (6 bases). This CDR3 is built from 14 residues. Germline loops: CDR1 SGHRS, CDR2 YFSETQ. Deletions cut 4 bases from V and 0 bases from J, with 10 bases between. This CDR3 is CASSLGQMNTEAFF. Written as DNA, the CDR3 is TGCGCCAGCAGCCTAGGACAGATGAACACTGAAGCTTTCTTT.

This clonotype was recorded many times. The rearrangement links TRBV18 to TRBJ2-5; perhaps TRBD1 as D (6 bases). V was cut by 6 bases and J by 5 bases, with 16 bases left in between. The CDR3 has 14 amino acids. Germline V gene lookup returns CDR1 KGHSH and CDR2 LQKENI. In DNA form, the CDR3 reads TGTGCCAGCTCGCGGCAGGGGAATGCGGAGACCCAGTACTTC. This encodes CASSRQGNAETQYF.

The rearrangement uses TRBV27 and TRBJ2-7; D is possibly TRBD2 (7 bases). Germline CDR1 and CDR2: MNHEY and SMNVEV (reference sequence). With 4 bases removed from V and 2 bases from J, the gap between germline ends came to 15 bases. There are 15 residues in the CDR3. This chain's CDR3 is CASSSYGGPPYEQYF. CDR3 DNA: TGTGCCAGCAGTTCGTACGGGGGGCCCCCCTACGAGCAGTACTTC.

This clonotype was seen at least ten times. The chain carries TRBV28 and TRBJ2-3; D remains ambiguous. The CDR3 length is 15 residues. Germline V gene data show CDR1 as MDHEN and CDR2 as SYDVKM. V was clipped by 3 bases and J by 4 bases, with 14 bases between them. CDR3 sequence reads: CASSFKESIADTQYF. In DNA, the CDR3 is TGTGCCAGCAGTTTTAAGGAGTCGATTGCAGATACGCAGTATTTT.

In its sample, this clonotype was seen many times. The chain has TRBV5-1 and TRBJ1-1; TRBD1 agrees at 9 bases. The germline V gene encodes CDR1 SGHRS and CDR2 YFSETQ. CDR3 length equals 16 residues. Trimming took 0 bases from V and 4 from J; bases not matched to a gene: 7. The CDR3 sequence: CASSLGDRAPVTEAFF. As DNA, the CDR3 is TGCGCCAGCAGCTTGGGGGACAGGGCTCCAGTCACTGAAGCTTTCTTT.

At least ten counts were recorded for this clonotype. The chain recombines TRBV7-3 with TRBJ2-1, with a possible D match to TRBD1 (5 bases). CDR1 SGHTA and CDR2 FQGTGA come from the germline V gene. Between the trimmed V and J ends, which lost 5 bases and 0 bases, there was a span of 14 bases. This CDR3 region has 16 residues. CDR3 amino acids: CASSPEGVSSYNEQFF. In DNA form, the CDR3 reads TGTGCCAGCAGCCCTGAAGGGGTGAGCTCCTACAATGAGCAGTTCTTC.

This clonotype turned up a few times. This chain uses TRBV28 with TRBJ2-7, with a possible D match to TRBD2 (6 bases). CDR3 length: 15 amino acids. CDR1 MDHEN and CDR2 SYDVKM come from the germline V gene. Trimming shortened V by 6 bases and J by 4 bases, and 19 bases separated the two germline ends. The CDR3 DNA reads as TGTGCCAGCAGACTAGCCGGGGCTGGGGGTTACGAGCAGTACTTC. As protein: CASRLAGAGGYEQYF.

This clonotype turned up a few times. This rearrangement joins TRBV20-1 to TRBJ2-5; 11 nucleotides line up with TRBD2. CDR1 is DFQATT and CDR2 is SNEGSKA in the germline V gene (reference sequence). V lost 5 bases and J lost 4; bases outside the gene matches: 6. The CDR3 loop spans 14 amino acids. The CDR3 DNA is TGCAGTGCTTTTAGCGGGGGGGCTTTAGAGACCCAGTACTTC. This codes for CSAFSGGALETQYF.

This clonotype appeared many times. The V call is TRBV5-1, the J call TRBJ1-1; D ambiguous. V was trimmed by 0 bases and J by 8 bases, leaving 5 bases between them. The CDR3 contains 11 residues. Germline V lookup: CDR1 SGHRS, CDR2 YFSETQ. The chain's CDR3 is CASSLGGEAFF. The DNA of the CDR3 is TGCGCCAGCAGCTTGGGGGGAGAAGCTTTCTTT.

This clonotype was recorded many times. The CDR3, as DNA: TGTGCCAGCAGCGCGGGACGGAGTAATGAAAAACTGTTTTTT. This gives the protein CASSAGRSNEKLFF. The chain combines TRBV7-6 with TRBJ1-4; TRBD1 is a possible D gene (5 bases). The CDR3 contains 14 residues. Deletions cut 5 bases from V and 4 bases from J, with 11 bases between. Germline values: CDR1 SGHVS, CDR2 FNYEAQ.

This clonotype was seen ten or more times. The chain employs TRBV20-1 and TRBJ2-1, with 7 bases lining up with TRBD1. Germline V gene sequence: CDR1 DFQATT, CDR2 SNEGSKA (reference sequence). Trimming cost V 6 bases and J 3 bases; bases outside gene matches: 14. This CDR3 region has 16 residues. The CDR3 reads CSALTRQGERYNEQFF. In DNA, the CDR3 is TGCAGTGCCCTAACTCGACAGGGAGAGCGCTACAATGAGCAGTTCTTC.

V and J are TRBV7-2 and TRBJ2-3, with 9 bases that match TRBD2. In germline, CDR1 is SGHTA, CDR2 FQGNSA. This CDR3 region has 18 residues. V lost 5 bases, J lost 1 base, and 13 bases stayed unmatched. The CDR3 DNA reads TGTGCCAGCAGCCCGCTCGGTGGGTTAGCGGGGGGCACAGATACGCAGTATTTT. It specifies CASSPLGGLAGGTDTQYF.

This clonotype was counted ten times or more. DNA of the CDR3: TGTGCCAGCAGTCAGGCCAGGTTAGCTAACTATGGCTACACCTTC. Its protein is CASSQARLANYGYTF. This chain joins TRBV2 and TRBJ1-2; D uncertain. V lost 5 bases to trimming and J lost 0 bases, with 13 bases between them. Germline V gene data show CDR1 as SNHLY and CDR2 as FYNNEI. The CDR3 is made up of 15 amino acids.

This clonotype was recorded at least ten times. The chain employs TRBV7-3 and TRBJ2-4; a possible D gene is TRBD1 (6 bases). CDR3 length: 15 amino acids. The germline V and J ends were trimmed by 1 base and 6 bases, with 13 bases remaining between them. CDR1 is SGHTA and CDR2 is FQGTGA in the germline V gene. The CDR3 region has the DNA TGTGCCAGCAGCTTAAGCGGTATAGGGGGAAACATTCAGTACTTC. It specifies CASSLSGIGGNIQYF.

In its sample, this clonotype was seen many times. The chain has TRBV18 and TRBJ1-4; D possibly corresponds to TRBD1 (5 bases). The CDR3 has 14 amino acids. The V gene lost 6 bases and the J gene lost 0 bases, with 8 bases spanning the gap. Germline V gives CDR1 KGHSH, CDR2 LQKENI. CDR3 coding DNA: TGTGCCAGCTCGCCGACAGCAACTAATGAAAAACTGTTTTTT. Amino acids: CASSPTATNEKLFF.

This clonotype has at least ten counts. The chain carries TRBV7-2 and TRBJ2-7; 9 bases are a match to TRBD1. This CDR3 spans 14 amino acids. The trim removed 3 bases at V and 5 bases at J, leaving 5 bases unmatched. Germline values: CDR1 SGHTA, CDR2 FQGNSA. The CDR3, as DNA: TGTGCCAGCAGCTTTGACAGGGGGTCTAACGAGCAGTACTTC. This gives the protein CASSFDRGSNEQYF.

This clonotype was counted many times. J is TRBJ2-3 and V is TRBV20-1; TRBD1 matches 9 bases. Germline V gives CDR1 DFQATT, CDR2 SNEGSKA (reference sequence). This CDR3 contains 13 residues. Trimming at V came to 7 bases and at J to 0 bases, leaving 2 bases not matched to a gene. CDR3 protein: CSGGTGSTDTQYF. CDR3 nucleotide sequence: TGCAGTGGAGGGACAGGGAGCACAGATACGCAGTATTTT.

This clonotype showed up many times. CDR3: CASAWGLNTEAFF. DNA for the CDR3: TGTGCCAGCGCTTGGGGGTTGAACACTGAAGCTTTCTTT. This chain connects TRBV9 to TRBJ1-1; D is perhaps TRBD1 (5 bases). Germline V gene data show CDR1 as SGDLS and CDR2 as YYNGEE. This CDR3 is built from 13 residues. Trimming took 7 bases from V and 0 from J, leaving 10 bases between them.